The 14 T cell receptor beta chains below were found in one sample sequenced in a study of blood T cell repertoires in COVID-19. Using immunoSEQ multiplex PCR, the repertoire was profiled, and TCRdb retains in-frame clones only, with some absent. The table includes roughly 180,000 clones, about four fifths detected once. The sequencing input was PBMCs or T cells enriched from blood (not recorded which). These receptors came from a woman between 50 and 59 years old in a cohort exposed to, infected with or recovered from COVID-19 (not recorded which).

The J gene is TRBJ2-3, the V gene TRBV7-2, with 9 bases matching TRBD1. J lost 4 bases, V lost 4 bases, and 3 bases had no gene match. Germline CDR1 SGHTA, CDR2 FQGNSA. The CDR3 has 14 residues. The DNA of the CDR3 is TGTGCCAGCAGCTCGGACAGGGGTGCAGATACGCAGTATTTT. Amino acid sequence: CASSSDRGADTQYF.

The chain carries TRBV7-3 and TRBJ2-2; tentatively, D is TRBD2 (5 bases). Germline CDR1 reads SGHTA; CDR2 reads FQGTGA. The CDR3 length is 14 residues. V lost 1 base, J lost 5 bases, and 8 bases lay in between. The CDR3 DNA follows: TGTGCCAGCAGCTTAAATCGGGGAACCGGGGAGCTGTTTTTT. This encodes CASSLNRGTGELFF.

This clone was detected a few times. The V gene is TRBV7-2, the J gene TRBJ2-5, with 9 bases that match TRBD1. The ends lost 6 bases at V and 1 base at J; junction bases unmatched: 3. The CDR3 runs 14 residues. Germline V gives CDR1 SGHTA, CDR2 FQGNSA. The CDR3 coding sequence is TGTGCCAGCAGATGGACAGGGGCCCAAGAGACCCAGTACTTC. Translated, it gives CASRWTGAQETQYF.

The gene calls are TRBV24-1 and TRBJ1-5; D is ambiguous. From germline, CDR1 is KGHDR and CDR2 SFDVKD. V was trimmed by 4 bases and J by 0 bases, leaving 12 bases between them. This CDR3 is 16 amino acids long. The CDR3 here is CATSDTASYSNQPQHF. The CDR3 nucleotides are TGTGCCACCAGTGACACAGCCTCATATAGCAATCAGCCCCAGCATTTT.

The chain joins TRBV28 to TRBJ1-5; D possibly corresponds to TRBD1 (5 bases). The length of the CDR3 is 16 residues. Germline values: CDR1 MDHEN, CDR2 SYDVKM. The germline V and J ends were trimmed by 6 bases and 2 bases, with 17 bases remaining between them. CDR3 protein: CASSLGGNSRNQPQHF. CDR3 coding DNA: TGTGCCAGCAGCCTGGGGGGAAATAGCCGCAATCAGCCCCAGCATTTT.

The J gene is TRBJ1-1, the V gene TRBV5-1, with 11 bases identical to TRBD1. Losses at the gene ends were 3 bases for V and 5 bases for J; bases not matched to a gene: 6. The germline V gene encodes CDR1 SGHRS and CDR2 YFSETQ. The CDR3 loop spans 15 amino acids. In DNA, the CDR3 is TGCGCCAGCAGCTCAACCGGGACAGGGGGTACTGAAGCTTTCTTT. Its protein is CASSSTGTGGTEAFF.

This rearrangement joins TRBV2 to TRBJ2-3, with a tentative D call TRBD2 (5 bases). V lost 4 bases and J lost 2, with 13 bases in between. The CDR3 runs 15 residues. CDR1 SNHLY and CDR2 FYNNEI come from the germline V gene. CDR3 nucleotide sequence: TGTGCCAGCAGTGTTCGGCTAGCAGACACAGATACGCAGTATTTT. Its protein product is CASSVRLADTDTQYF.

This chain uses TRBV29-1 with TRBJ2-1, with D tentatively TRBD1 (6 bases). Looked up from germline, CDR1 is SQVTM and CDR2 is ANQGSEA. The CDR3 runs to 10 residues. DNA for the CDR3: TGCGTAGGGGGTGGCAATGAGCAGTTCTTC. Amino acid sequence: CVGGGNEQFF.

The gene calls are TRBV7-8 and TRBJ2-3; D perhaps matches TRBD1 (5 bases). CDR1 and CDR2 (germline): SGHVS, FQNEAQ. Trimming took off 5 bases at V and 3 bases at J, with 12 bases between the two ends. The CDR3 runs 14 residues. Here the CDR3 reads CASSHDRQTDTQYF. The CDR3 DNA follows: TGTGCCAGCAGCCACGATCGACAGACAGATACGCAGTATTTT.

The table lists this clone with a count of one. The chain carries TRBV10-1 and TRBJ1-5, with no clear D. V dropped 2 bases and J dropped 0 bases, with 11 bases sitting between them. Germline assignment: CDR1 WNHNN and CDR2 SYGVQD (reference sequence). CDR3 length equals 16 residues. CDR3 bases: TGCGCCAGCAGTGAGCCCCTGAGTTATAGCAATCAGCCCCAGCATTTT. It translates to CASSEPLSYSNQPQHF.

The J gene is TRBJ1-3, the V gene TRBV6-5; TRBD1 matches 8 bases. Germline V gene lookup returns CDR1 MNHEY and CDR2 SVGAGI. CDR3 length equals 16 residues. The ends lost 0 bases at V and 2 bases at J; junction bases unmatched: 3. The CDR3 nucleotides read TGTGCCAGCAGTTACTCTCAGGGGGCCACTGGAAACACCATATATTTT. Encoded protein: CASSYSQGATGNTIYF.

The rearrangement links TRBV7-2 to TRBJ1-6; the D gene is possibly TRBD1 (6 bases). CDR3 length: 16 residues. V gave up 4 bases and J gave up 2 bases, with 12 bases separating them. Per the germline V gene, CDR1 is SGHTA and CDR2 is FQGNSA. CDR3 sequence reads: CASSSQQGAYNSPLHF. For the CDR3, the DNA is TGTGCCAGCAGCTCACAACAGGGAGCCTATAATTCACCCCTCCACTTT.

This clone was counted between two and nine times. The chain recombines TRBV4-1 with TRBJ2-2, with D possibly matching TRBD1 (6 bases). The CDR3 length is 18 residues. The germline gives CDR1 MGHRA, CDR2 YSYEKL. V lost 0 bases and J 8 bases, leaving 22 bases between the germline ends. The CDR3 loop reads CASSQDPSGVMSTGELFF. The CDR3 DNA reads TGCGCCAGCAGCCAAGATCCCTCAGGGGTAATGTCAACGGGGGAGCTGTTTTTT.

This rearrangement joins TRBV27 to TRBJ1-5; 9 nucleotides match TRBD1. The CDR3 is 16 amino acids. Germline assignment: CDR1 MNHEY and CDR2 SMNVEV (reference sequence). The ends lost 8 bases at V and 4 bases at J; junction bases unmatched: 12. The DNA of the CDR3 is TGTGCCAGCCACCCAACTCCGACAGGGGGAAATCAGCCCCAGCATTTT. It translates to CASHPTPTGGNQPQHF.